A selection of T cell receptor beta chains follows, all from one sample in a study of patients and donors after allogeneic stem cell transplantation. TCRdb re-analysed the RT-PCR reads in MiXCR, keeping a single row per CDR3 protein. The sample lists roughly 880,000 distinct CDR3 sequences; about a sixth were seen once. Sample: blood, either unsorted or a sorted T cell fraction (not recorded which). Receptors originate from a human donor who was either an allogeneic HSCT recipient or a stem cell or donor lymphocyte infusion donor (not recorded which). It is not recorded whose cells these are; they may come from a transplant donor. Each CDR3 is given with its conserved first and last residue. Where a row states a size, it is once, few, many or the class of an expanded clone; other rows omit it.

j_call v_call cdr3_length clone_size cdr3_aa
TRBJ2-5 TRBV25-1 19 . CASSEGVLAGRKYQETQYF
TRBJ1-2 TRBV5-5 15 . CASSLTGTTYYGYTF
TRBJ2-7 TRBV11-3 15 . CASSFGGEHSDEQYF
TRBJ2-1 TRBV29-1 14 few CSVEVTGIGNEQFF
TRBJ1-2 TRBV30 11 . CAWSSGVGYTF
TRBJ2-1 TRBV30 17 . CAWTPSPRGRLDNEQFF
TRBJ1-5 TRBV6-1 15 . CASSGGTGGDQPQHF
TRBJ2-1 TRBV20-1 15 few CSAREGTRAPDEQFF
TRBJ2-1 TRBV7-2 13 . CASSSFGLGEQFF
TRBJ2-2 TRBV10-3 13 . CAIRGLDTGELFF
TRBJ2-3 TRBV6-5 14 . CASSSWTGTDTQYF
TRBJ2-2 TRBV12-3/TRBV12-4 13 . CASSLIDTGELFF
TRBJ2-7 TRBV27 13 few CASSRGEGDEQYF
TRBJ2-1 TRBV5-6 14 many CASRLAGAYNEQFF
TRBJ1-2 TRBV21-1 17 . CASSIYGYRWGNYGYTF